These T cell receptor beta chains were read from a single sample in a study of beta chain features in type 1 diabetes. Profiled with immunoSEQ multiplex PCR; TCRdb holds only in-frame clones, not every one. The repertoire includes hundreds of thousands of clones, approximately 30% of them detected once, and about 0.06% sits in the top ten. Material: naive CD4+ T cells from blood. The receptors were sampled from a man between 18 and 35 years old in good health. Each CDR3 is given with its conserved first and last residue. The order of the fields is clone size, J gene, D gene, V gene, CDR3 protein, CDR3 DNA. The D gene is left open where the match is weak. The size field is filled for only some rows; it gives once, few, many or a size class.

clone size: -
J gene: TRBJ2-1
D gene: TRBD2
V gene: TRBV7-6
CDR3 protein: CASSHSGSRGNEQFF
CDR3 DNA: TGTGCCAGCAGCCATAGCGGGTCCAGAGGCAATGAGCAGTTCTTC

clone size: once
J gene: TRBJ2-7
D gene: TRBD1
V gene: TRBV18
CDR3 protein: CASSPDRGLNEQYF
CDR3 DNA: TGTGCCAGCTCACCAGACAGGGGCCTGAACGAGCAGTACTTC

clone size: few
J gene: TRBJ2-5
D gene: -
V gene: TRBV6-6
CDR3 protein: CASSQGGSETQYF
CDR3 DNA: TGTGCCAGCAGCCAAGGTGGATCCGAGACCCAGTACTTC

clone size: -
J gene: TRBJ2-1
D gene: -
V gene: TRBV7-3
CDR3 protein: CASSLGLASYNEQFF
CDR3 DNA: TGTGCCAGCAGCTTAGGTCTAGCGAGTTACAATGAGCAGTTCTTC

clone size: few
J gene: TRBJ2-5
D gene: -
V gene: TRBV5-1
CDR3 protein: CASSLGHLQETQYF
CDR3 DNA: TGCGCCAGCAGCTTGGGGCATCTCCAAGAGACCCAGTACTTC

clone size: -
J gene: TRBJ2-7
D gene: -
V gene: TRBV7-8
CDR3 protein: CASSPGKSYEQYF
CDR3 DNA: TGTGCCAGCAGTCCAGGCAAGTCCTACGAGCAGTACTTC

clone size: few
J gene: TRBJ2-3
D gene: -
V gene: TRBV15
CDR3 protein: CATSRVQRSTDTQYF
CDR3 DNA: TGTGCCACCAGCAGAGTCCAGCGGAGCACAGATACGCAGTATTTT

clone size: -
J gene: TRBJ2-1
D gene: TRBD2
V gene: TRBV14
CDR3 protein: CASSQKKLASGRDEQFF
CDR3 DNA: TGTGCCAGCAGCCAAAAGAAATTGGCTAGCGGGCGTGATGAGCAGTTCTTC

clone size: -
J gene: TRBJ2-5
D gene: TRBD2
V gene: TRBV5-1
CDR3 protein: CASSLVAGERETQYF
CDR3 DNA: TGCGCCAGCAGCCTCGTAGCGGGAGAGCGGGAGACCCAGTACTTC

clone size: -
J gene: TRBJ1-1
D gene: -
V gene: TRBV29-1
CDR3 protein: CSVVEGSEAFF
CDR3 DNA: TGCAGCGTTGTAGAGGGGTCTGAAGCTTTCTTT

clone size: once
J gene: TRBJ2-7
D gene: TRBD1
V gene: TRBV5-1
CDR3 protein: CASSSSTGGDYEQYF
CDR3 DNA: TGCGCCAGCAGCTCCAGCACAGGGGGTGACTACGAGCAGTACTTC

clone size: few
J gene: TRBJ2-3
D gene: -
V gene: TRBV5-5
CDR3 protein: CASSLAVGANTQYF
CDR3 DNA: TGTGCCAGCAGCTTGGCTGTGGGCGCGAATACGCAGTATTTT

clone size: few
J gene: TRBJ2-6
D gene: -
V gene: TRBV30
CDR3 protein: CAWSGRAGANVLTF
CDR3 DNA: TGTGCCTGGAGTGGGCGAGCTGGGGCCAACGTCCTGACTTTC

clone size: few
J gene: TRBJ2-4
D gene: TRBD1
V gene: TRBV10-3
CDR3 protein: CATARQGELNIQYF
CDR3 DNA: TGTGCCACCGCGAGGCAGGGGGAATTAAACATTCAGTACTTC

clone size: -
J gene: TRBJ2-1
D gene: TRBD2
V gene: TRBV7-2
CDR3 protein: CASSTRTSGRADEQFF
CDR3 DNA: TGTGCCAGCAGCACTCGGACTAGCGGGAGGGCGGATGAGCAGTTCTTC

clone size: few
J gene: TRBJ2-1
D gene: TRBD2
V gene: TRBV14
CDR3 protein: CASSQLAGAYNEQFF
CDR3 DNA: TGTGCCAGCAGCCAACTAGCGGGAGCCTACAATGAGCAGTTCTTC

clone size: few
J gene: TRBJ2-3
D gene: -
V gene: TRBV9
CDR3 protein: CASSGSVLPDTQYF
CDR3 DNA: TGTGCCAGCAGCGGCAGCGTCCTGCCAGATACGCAGTATTTT

clone size: -
J gene: TRBJ2-7
D gene: -
V gene: TRBV30
CDR3 protein: CAWSMGGHEQYF
CDR3 DNA: TGTGCCTGGAGTATGGGGGGTCACGAGCAGTACTTC

clone size: few
J gene: TRBJ1-1
D gene: TRBD1
V gene: TRBV7-9
CDR3 protein: CASSFAGTGSRAFF
CDR3 DNA: TGTGCCAGCAGCTTTGCCGGGACAGGCTCTAGAGCTTTCTTT

clone size: -
J gene: TRBJ1-4
D gene: -
V gene: TRBV9
CDR3 protein: CASSVDESEKLFF
CDR3 DNA: TGTGCCAGCAGCGTAGACGAAAGTGAAAAACTGTTTTTT

clone size: -
J gene: TRBJ2-6
D gene: -
V gene: TRBV27
CDR3 protein: CASSRTPRSGANVLTF
CDR3 DNA: TGTGCCAGCAGTAGGACTCCTCGCTCTGGGGCCAACGTCCTGACTTTC

clone size: -
J gene: TRBJ1-4
D gene: -
V gene: TRBV9
CDR3 protein: CASSVSGRANEKLFF
CDR3 DNA: TGTGCCAGCAGCGTATCGGGCAGGGCGAATGAAAAACTGTTTTTT